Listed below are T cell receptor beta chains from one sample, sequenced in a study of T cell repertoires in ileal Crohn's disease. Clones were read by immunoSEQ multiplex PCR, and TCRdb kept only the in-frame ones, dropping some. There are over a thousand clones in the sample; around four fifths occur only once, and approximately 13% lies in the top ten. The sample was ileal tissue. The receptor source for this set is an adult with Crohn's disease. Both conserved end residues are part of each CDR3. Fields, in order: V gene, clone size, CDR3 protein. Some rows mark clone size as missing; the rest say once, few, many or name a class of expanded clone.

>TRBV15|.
CATSRERQASSGANVLTF
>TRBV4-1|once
CASSLDPTGGNEQYF
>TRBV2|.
CASREKRYEQYF
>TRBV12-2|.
CASPPVNTGELFF
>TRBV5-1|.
CASSLVQAASEAFF
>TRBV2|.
CASREVRGGYSPLHF
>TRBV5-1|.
CASSLRGPEDYEQYF
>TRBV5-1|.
CASSSGQGNYEQYF
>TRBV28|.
CASSLPPVNNSPLHF
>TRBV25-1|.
CASSASRDRHNEQFF
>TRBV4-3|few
CASSQDLRGYGYTF
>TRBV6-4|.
CASSEAAGTETDTQYF
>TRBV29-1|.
CSVSQGGSGNTIYF
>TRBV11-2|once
CASIRDSVSYEQYF
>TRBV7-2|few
CASSLAQQGLQPQHF
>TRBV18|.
CASSPPHRANTEAFF
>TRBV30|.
CAWIPGATGTGVTDTQYF
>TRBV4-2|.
CASSQESGAGGYTF
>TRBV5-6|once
CASSFRNPNTEAFF
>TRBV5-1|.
CASSFGLAGGHNEQFF
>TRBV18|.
CASSPPAGGSSYEQYF
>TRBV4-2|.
CASSQDLGGGEKLFF
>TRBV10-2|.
CASRVDAGYYEQYF
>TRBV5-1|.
CASAGQGAVLGETQYF
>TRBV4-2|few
CASSQGTASTDTQYF
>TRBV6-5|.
CASSRSVSGEKLFF
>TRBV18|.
CASSKKPGQGAAEQYF
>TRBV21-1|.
CASRRQRNYGYTF
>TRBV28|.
CASRTTGGGTGELFF
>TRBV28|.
CAGTQRGQHTGELFF
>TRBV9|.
CASSYQGDTQYF
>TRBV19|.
CASSFLDRQETQYF
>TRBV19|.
CASSIGAENYGYTF
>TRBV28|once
CASSFIQDSYEQYF
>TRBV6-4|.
CASSEGQGAYEQYF
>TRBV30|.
CAWAGGNYGYTF
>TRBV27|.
CASSSGTVTYEQYF
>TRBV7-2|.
CASSLHSGQGAISYEQYF
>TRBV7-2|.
CASSLLRDSYGYTF
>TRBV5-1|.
CASSPLAGGLRETQYF
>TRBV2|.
CATRGEKNTEAFF
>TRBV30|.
CAWSRDINMYQETQYF
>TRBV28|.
CASGGRGVGNEQFF
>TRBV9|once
CASSALREWSTGELFF
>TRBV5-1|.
CASSLGVEEKLFF
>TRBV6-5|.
CASSYGTELYNEQFF
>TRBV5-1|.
CASSYGQGKETQYF
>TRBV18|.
CASSPKTASTDTQYF
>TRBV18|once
CASSPDRALRYEQYF
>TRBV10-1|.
CASSEPAGVNQPQHF
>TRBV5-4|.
CASSESGMNYGYTF
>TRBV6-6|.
CASSYSTGAGSPLHF
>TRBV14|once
CASSPHLGGYTGELFF
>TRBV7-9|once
CASSYVRDEQFF
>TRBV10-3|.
CAIGLSETQYF
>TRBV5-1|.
CASRSVGGRTTNEKLFF